The 9 T cell receptor beta chains below all came from one sample that was sequenced in a study of blood T cell repertoires in COVID-19. Clones were read by immunoSEQ multiplex PCR, and TCRdb kept only the in-frame ones, dropping some. The sample includes some 83,000 clones, around 81% of them seen just once. Material: peripheral blood. The receptors come from a man at least 80 years old with acute or convalescent COVID-19.

The chain uses TRBV5-1 and TRBJ2-7, with D tentatively TRBD1 (6 bases). This CDR3 contains 13 residues. The ends were cut back, 4 bases at V and 6 bases at J, with 14 bases in the middle. Germline CDR1 reads SGHRS; CDR2 reads YFSETQ. The CDR3 DNA is TGCGCCAGCAGCCCGTCGGGACAATTCGAGCAGTACTTC. Its translation: CASSPSGQFEQYF.

The gene calls are TRBV5-1 and TRBJ2-1; 10 bases agree with TRBD1. The CDR3 has 18 residues. The germline CDR1 and CDR2 sequences are SGHRS and YFSETQ. Trimming took 4 bases from V and 7 from J; bases not matched to a gene: 17. The CDR3 bases are TGCGCCAGCAGCCAACTCCCGCCAGGACAGGGGGTAAGGAATGAGCAGTTCTTC. Its protein is CASSQLPPGQGVRNEQFF.

This clone was counted a few times. This chain uses TRBV6-5 with TRBJ1-6; D unclear. The ends were cut back, 5 bases at V and 6 bases at J, with 8 bases in the middle. CDR1 and CDR2 from the germline V gene are MNHEY and SVGAGI. This CDR3 is built from 13 residues. The CDR3 DNA follows: TGTGCCAGCAGTCCCGAGGCTAATTCACCCCTCCACTTT. This gives the protein CASSPEANSPLHF.

This chain connects TRBV28 to TRBJ2-3; 11 nucleotides line up with TRBD2. Germline V CDR1 and CDR2: MDHEN, SYDVKM. The ends lost 5 bases at V and 2 bases at J; junction bases unmatched: 6. The CDR3 totals 16 residues. The CDR3 is CASSPGTSGYTDTQYF. For the CDR3, the DNA is TGTGCCAGCAGTCCCGGGACTAGCGGATACACAGATACGCAGTATTTT. The whole variable domain, filled in from reference TRBV28 and TRBJ2-3, reads DVKVTQSSRYLVKRTGEKVFLECVQDMDHENMFWYRQDPGLGLRLIYFSYDVKMKEKGDIPEGYSVSREKKERFSLILESASTNQTSMYLCASSPGTSGYTDTQYFGPGTRLTVL.

The rearrangement joins TRBV10-3 to TRBJ1-1, with 7 positions matching TRBD1. CDR3 length: 14 residues. CDR1 is ENHRY and CDR2 is SYGVKD in the germline V gene. V was pared by 6 bases and J by 5 bases, with 9 bases of the junction left unmatched. CDR3 sequence reads: CAISIQGRETEAFF. The CDR3, as DNA: TGTGCCATCAGCATACAGGGGAGAGAGACTGAAGCTTTCTTT.

A few counts support this clone. This chain joins TRBV2 and TRBJ1-1; tentative D call: TRBD1 (6 bases). With 7 bases removed from V and 1 base from J, the gap between germline ends came to 13 bases. Germline assignment: CDR1 SNHLY and CDR2 FYNNEI. The CDR3 extends over 14 amino acids. Here the CDR3 DNA reads TGTGCCAGCAAGCCAGACAGGACGAACACTGAAGCTTTCTTT. Protein product: CASKPDRTNTEAFF.

This clone was observed a few times. The chain employs TRBV5-6 and TRBJ1-5; D not certain. CDR1 SGHDT and CDR2 YYEEEE come from the germline V gene. This CDR3 spans 13 amino acids. V lost 2 bases and J lost 4, with 7 bases in between. Here the CDR3 reads CASSFDSNQPQHF. The CDR3 DNA reads as TGTGCCAGCAGCTTCGACTCTAATCAGCCCCAGCATTTT.

The CDR3 coding sequence is TGTGCCATCAGTGAGACTAGCGGGAGTACAGATACGCAGTATTTT. Residues: CAISETSGSTDTQYF. V and J are TRBV10-3 and TRBJ2-3; 11 positions agree with TRBD2. V was pared by 2 bases and J by 3 bases, with 1 base of the junction left unmatched. CDR1 and CDR2 (germline): ENHRY, SYGVKD. This CDR3 is built from 15 residues.

The chain combines TRBV19 with TRBJ1-2; 7 bases line up with TRBD1. V trimming: 5 bases; J trimming: 0 bases; junction bases outside the gene matches: 9. Germline CDR1 reads LNHDA; CDR2 reads SQIVND (reference sequence). The CDR3 has 16 residues. The CDR3 DNA reads as TGTGCCAGTAGTTCACCCCGGACAGGAGCTAACTATGGCTACACCTTC. Translation: CASSSPRTGANYGYTF.